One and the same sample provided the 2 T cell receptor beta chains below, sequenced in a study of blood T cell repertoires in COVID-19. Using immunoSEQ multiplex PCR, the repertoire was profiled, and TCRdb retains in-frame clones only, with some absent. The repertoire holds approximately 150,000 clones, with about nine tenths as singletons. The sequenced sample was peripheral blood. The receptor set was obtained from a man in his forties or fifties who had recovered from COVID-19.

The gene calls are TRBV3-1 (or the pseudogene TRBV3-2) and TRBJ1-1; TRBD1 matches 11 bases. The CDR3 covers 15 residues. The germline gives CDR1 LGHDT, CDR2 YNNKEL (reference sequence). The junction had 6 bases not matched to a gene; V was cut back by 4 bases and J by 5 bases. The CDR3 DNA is TGTGCCAGCAGCCCCTTGGGACAGGGGGGAACTGAAGCTTTCTTT. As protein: CASSPLGQGGTEAFF.

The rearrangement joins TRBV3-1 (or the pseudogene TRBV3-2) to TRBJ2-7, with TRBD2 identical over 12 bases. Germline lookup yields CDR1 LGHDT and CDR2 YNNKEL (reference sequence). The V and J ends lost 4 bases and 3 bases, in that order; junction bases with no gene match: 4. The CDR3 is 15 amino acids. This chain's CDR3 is CASSPMTSGGYEQYF. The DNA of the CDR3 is TGTGCCAGCAGCCCCATGACTAGCGGGGGCTACGAGCAGTACTTC.